This is a list of T cell receptor beta chains from one sample in a study of shared clonotypes between healthy human individuals. TCRdb's table, derived via immunoSEQ multiplex PCR, lists solely in-frame clones and lacks some. The data hold a few hundred thousand clones, with less than 80% observed a single time. Specimen: PBMCs. These receptors all come from a middle-aged woman in good health. Some clones in this sample may be carry-over from other donors' samples. CDR3s include the opening cysteine and the closing phenylalanine or tryptophan. Fields, in order: clone size, D gene, J gene, V gene, CDR3 DNA, CDR3 protein. D genes are given only for firm matches. Clone size is given for some rows only: seen once, a few or many times, or a class if the clone is expanded.

>NA|TRBD1|TRBJ1-1|TRBV7-9
TGTGCCAGCAGCCCGGGGGACAGTCAGTACACTGAAGCTTTCTTT
CASSPGDSQYTEAFF
>medium-sized|TRBD1|TRBJ1-2|TRBV30
TGTGCCTGGAGTGCGGACAGGGTAAAAGGCTACACCTTC
CAWSADRVKGYTF
>once|NA|TRBJ1-4|TRBV28
TGTGCCAGCTTGGCAGCAACTAATGAAAAACTGTTTTTT
CASLAATNEKLFF
>NA|NA|TRBJ1-4|TRBV28
TGTGCCAGCAGTTCGAGATTGGGGAATGAAAAACTGTTTTTT
CASSSRLGNEKLFF
>NA|TRBD2|TRBJ2-3|TRBV11-1
TGTGCCAGCAGCGCGAACGTCGGGACTAGCGGGTTCACAGATACGCAGTATTTT
CASSANVGTSGFTDTQYF
>NA|NA|TRBJ2-7|TRBV5-1
TGCGCCAGCAGCTTGGAGCCTACAGGGATCATATACGAGCAGTACTTC
CASSLEPTGIIYEQYF
>NA|NA|TRBJ1-5|TRBV7-2
TGTGCCAGCAGCTTAGGGCCGAAGCCCCAGCATTTT
CASSLGPKPQHF
>NA|NA|TRBJ2-7|TRBV27
TGTGCCAGCCGGACGGACAGCGCGGCCTACGAGCAGTACTTC
CASRTDSAAYEQYF
>NA|TRBD1|TRBJ2-7|TRBV27
TGTGCCAGCAGTACTTGGGACAGGGGGTACGAGCAGTACTTC
CASSTWDRGYEQYF
>NA|NA|TRBJ2-5|TRBV7-2
TGTGCCAGCAGCAGGGCGGTCCAAGAGACCCAGTACTTC
CASSRAVQETQYF
>NA|NA|TRBJ2-2|TRBV5-5
TGTGCCAGCAGCTTGGAGGGAATCGGGGAGCTGTTTTTT
CASSLEGIGELFF
>NA|NA|TRBJ1-1|TRBV7-2
TGTGCCAGCAGCTTAGCCGGGATGAACACTGAAGCTTTCTTT
CASSLAGMNTEAFF
>NA|NA|TRBJ1-1|TRBV27
TGTGCCAGCAGCCTTCGTCCCCCCCCCACTGAAGCTTTCTTT
CASSLRPPPTEAFF
>NA|TRBD1|TRBJ2-4|TRBV7-2
TGTGCCAGCAGCTTGTGGGACAGGGGTAGGGAAAGCATTCAGTACTTC
CASSLWDRGRESIQYF
>NA|TRBD1|TRBJ2-7|TRBV25-1
TGTGCCAGCAGTGAATTGAACAGGGGCCACGAGCAGTACTTC
CASSELNRGHEQYF
>NA|TRBD1|TRBJ1-1|TRBV5-1
TGCGCCAGCAGCTTGGGACAGGGTGGTTCTGAAGCTTTCTTT
CASSLGQGGSEAFF
>NA|NA|TRBJ2-1|TRBV13
TGTGCCAGCAGCTTGGGGGTCGGGTACAATGAGCAGTTCTTC
CASSLGVGYNEQFF
>NA|TRBD2|TRBJ2-3|TRBV9
TGTGCCAGCAGCGTCGGACCTAGCGGGCGCACAGATACGCAGTATTTT
CASSVGPSGRTDTQYF
>NA|TRBD2|TRBJ2-1|TRBV18
TGTGCCAGCTCTCCGGGTAGCGGGACCTACAATGAGCAGTTCTTC
CASSPGSGTYNEQFF
>NA|NA|TRBJ2-2|TRBV10-3
TGTGCCATCAGGGATCTGGGCGCCGGGGAGCTGTTTTTT
CAIRDLGAGELFF
>NA|NA|TRBJ2-5|TRBV4-1
TGCGCCAGCAGCCAAGATCCCGGGTCCCAAGAGACCCAGTACTTC
CASSQDPGSQETQYF
>NA|TRBD1|TRBJ1-5|TRBV28
TGTGCCAGCAGTCCTGAACAGGGGCATCAGCCCCAGCATTTT
CASSPEQGHQPQHF
>NA|NA|TRBJ2-1|TRBV10-3
TGTGCCATCAGTGAGTCGGTCGGGGTACGGTTCTTC
CAISESVGVRFF
>NA|NA|TRBJ1-1|TRBV18
TGTGCCAGCTCCAGTTCCATGAACACTGAAGCTTTCTTT
CASSSSMNTEAFF
>NA|NA|TRBJ2-1|TRBV19
TGTGCCAGTAGTATCGGCGGGGAATCCTACAATGAGCAGTTCTTC
CASSIGGESYNEQFF
>NA|TRBD1|TRBJ2-1|TRBV9
TGTGCCAGCAGCGTAGGGGACAGGGGAAACAATGAGCAGTTCTTC
CASSVGDRGNNEQFF
>NA|NA|TRBJ1-2|TRBV27
TGTGCCAGCAGCCCGCTCCCGAGGGGGAACTATGGCTACACCTTC
CASSPLPRGNYGYTF
>few|NA|TRBJ2-7|TRBV6-5
TGTGCCAGCAGTTATCTCTACGAGCAGTACTTC
CASSYLYEQYF
>NA|TRBD2|TRBJ2-3|TRBV5-1
TGCGCCAGCAGCTTGCGAGAGACTAGCGGAACAGATACGCAGTATTTT
CASSLRETSGTDTQYF
>NA|NA|TRBJ2-5|TRBV2
TGTGCCAGCAGTGAATATCTAAGAGAGACCCAGTACTTC
CASSEYLRETQYF
>NA|NA|TRBJ1-2|TRBV9
TGTGCCAGCAGCGTAGCAGGGAGGGACCTTTGGGCTGGCTACACCTTC
CASSVAGRDLWAGYTF
>NA|TRBD2|TRBJ2-7|TRBV4-3
TGCGCCAGCAGCCAGTCCGGGGGGAGGTACGAGCAGTACTTC
CASSQSGGRYEQYF
>NA|NA|TRBJ2-5|TRBV5-1
TGCGCCAGCAGCTCATTGGCAGGGTCACAAGAGACCCAGTACTTC
CASSSLAGSQETQYF
>NA|NA|TRBJ1-1|TRBV11-2
TGTGCCAGCAGCGCAACCAGGGGCCTGAGGACTGAAGCTTTCTTT
CASSATRGLRTEAFF
>few|NA|TRBJ1-1|TRBV2
TGTGCCAGCCTTGACTGGCAGAGGGACACTGAAGCTTTCTTT
CASLDWQRDTEAFF
>NA|NA|TRBJ1-1|TRBV2
TGTGCCAGCAGTAAGGGCCCGAACACTGAAGCTTTCTTT
CASSKGPNTEAFF
>NA|NA|TRBJ2-1|TRBV6-6
TGTGCCAGCAGTCTTGAGTTGGGGAATGAGCAGTTCTTC
CASSLELGNEQFF
>NA|TRBD1|TRBJ2-2|TRBV5-6
TGTGCCAGCAGCTTGGTAACAGGGGATGCGAACACCGGGGAGCTGTTTTTT
CASSLVTGDANTGELFF
>NA|TRBD1|TRBJ1-1|TRBV28
TGTGCCAGCATCGCACAGGGGAAGGACACTGAAGCTTTCTTC
CASIAQGKDTEAFF
>NA|NA|TRBJ1-5|TRBV6-1
TGTGCCAGCAGCGGGACGGACGGCAATCAGCCCCAGCATTTT
CASSGTDGNQPQHF
>NA|NA|TRBJ2-1|TRBV19
TGTGCCAGTAAAGACCTTCCCAACAATGAGCAGTTCTTC
CASKDLPNNEQFF
>NA|NA|TRBJ2-7|TRBV7-9
TGTGCCAGCAGCTTAGCTGCGTTCTACGAGCAGTACTTC
CASSLAAFYEQYF
>NA|NA|TRBJ1-1|TRBV4-1
TGCGCCAGCAGCCAAGGCCAGGGTGGTACTGAAGCTTTCTTT
CASSQGQGGTEAFF
>NA|NA|TRBJ2-2|TRBV25-1
TGTGCCAGCAGTGACCTCGGGGAGCTGTTTTTT
CASSDLGELFF
>NA|NA|TRBJ2-5|TRBV27
TGTGCCAGCAGATCTACAAGACTCCAAGAGACCCAGTACTTC
CASRSTRLQETQYF
>NA|TRBD1|TRBJ2-6|TRBV9
TGTGCCAGCAGCGTACTAGGGGGCCTATTCTCTGGGGCCAACGTCCTGACTTTC
CASSVLGGLFSGANVLTF
>many|TRBD1|TRBJ2-1|TRBV27
TGTGCCAGCAGTCTTAGACAGGGGGCGGGCAATGAGCAGTTCTTC
CASSLRQGAGNEQFF
>NA|NA|TRBJ2-3|TRBV7-2
TGTGCCAGCAGCTTAGGGGCAGGGGTTGATACGCAGTATTTT
CASSLGAGVDTQYF
>NA|NA|TRBJ2-7|TRBV14
TGTGCCAGCAGCCAAGGGCCGAAGATCGAGCAGTACTTC
CASSQGPKIEQYF
>NA|TRBD2|TRBJ2-3|TRBV29-1
TGCAGCGTTGACGTAGCGGGAGGGAGCACAGATACGCAGTATTTT
CSVDVAGGSTDTQYF
>NA|NA|TRBJ2-7|TRBV30
TGTGCCTGGAGCGGGATATACGAGCAGTACTTC
CAWSGIYEQYF
>NA|NA|TRBJ1-4|TRBV7-9
TGTGCCAGCAGCTTAGCTCAGATTGAAAAACTGTTTTTT
CASSLAQIEKLFF
>NA|NA|TRBJ2-5|TRBV27
TGTGCCAGCAGTTTATCGGACAATTCTAAAGAGACCCAGTACTTC
CASSLSDNSKETQYF
>NA|NA|TRBJ2-7|TRBV10-3
TGTGCCATCAGTGCCAAGGGGGGGAGCTCCTACGAGCAGTACTTC
CAISAKGGSSYEQYF
>few|TRBD1|TRBJ2-2|TRBV10-3
TGTGCCATCAGTGTGACAGGGTCCACCGGGGAGCTGTTTTTT
CAISVTGSTGELFF